The 28 T cell receptor beta chains given below trace back to one sample, sequenced in a study of T cells in Graves' hyperthyroidism and ophthalmopathy. RNA transcripts yielded amplified TCR beta CDR3 regions. The primer set for the first-round RT-PCR of the TCR CDR3 was HTBI. From the multiplex PCR reads, TCRdb called clonotypes with MiXCR, one entry per CDR3 protein. The repertoire holds some 360,000 distinct CDR3 sequences, with approximately 13% as singletons. Sequenced input: blood. Receptors were obtained from a woman aged 55-69 years with Graves' hyperthyroidism.

The genes are TRBV5-4 and TRBJ1-2; 8 nucleotides match TRBD1. Per germline, CDR1 SGHNT and CDR2 YYREEE (reference sequence). V gave up 4 bases and J gave up 7 bases; unmatched junction bases: 9. The CDR3 covers 14 residues. This CDR3 is CASSPGQEEAGYTF. The CDR3 DNA reads TGTGCCAGCAGCCCGGGACAGGAAGAAGCTGGCTACACCTTC.

This clonotype was detected ten times or more. This chain connects TRBV30 to TRBJ2-3, with D perhaps TRBD1 (5 bases). Trimming cost V 3 bases and J 5 bases, with 6 bases left between them. The CDR3 length is 11 residues. Germline V CDR1 and CDR2: GTSNPN, SVGIG (reference sequence). DNA for the CDR3: TGTGCCTGGAGGACAGTAGATACGCAGTATTTT. Translated, it gives CAWRTVDTQYF.

The V call is TRBV19, the J call TRBJ2-5; D is possibly TRBD1 or TRBD2 (5 bases each). Trimming took 3 bases from V and 4 from J, leaving 15 bases between them. The CDR3 spans 15 residues. Germline loops: CDR1 LNHDA, CDR2 SQIVND (reference sequence). This chain's CDR3 is CASSIASWGRETQYF. The CDR3 coding sequence is TGTGCCAGTAGTATTGCTTCTTGGGGGAGAGAGACCCAGTACTTC.

This clonotype was found a few times. The J gene is TRBJ1-4, the V gene TRBV20-1; D is possibly TRBD1 (5 bases). This CDR3 spans 14 amino acids. V lost 3 bases to trimming and J lost 11 bases, with 19 bases between them. Germline loops: CDR1 DFQATT, CDR2 SNEGSKA (reference sequence). This chain's CDR3 is CSARTDGVKYKLFF. The CDR3 DNA reads as TGCAGTGCTAGGACAGACGGCGTTAAGTATAAACTGTTTTTT.

This clonotype was observed many times. The chain employs TRBV7-8 and TRBJ2-5; D is ambiguous. Germline CDR1 SGHVS, CDR2 FQNEAQ. Between the trimmed V and J ends, which lost 1 base and 4 bases, there was a span of 16 bases. The CDR3 is made up of 16 amino acids. The CDR3 loop reads CASSLDPSFPGETQYF. The CDR3 DNA reads as TGTGCCAGCAGCTTAGACCCGTCTTTCCCGGGAGAGACCCAGTACTTC.

The J gene is TRBJ1-1, the V gene TRBV11-2, with D possibly TRBD1 on 5 matching bases. CDR3 length: 13 residues. Germline CDR1 is SGHAT and CDR2 is FQNNGV. V was clipped by 4 bases and J by 4 bases, with 10 bases between them. The CDR3 coding sequence is TGTGCCAGCAGCTACCATGGGGGCACTGAAGCTTTCTTT. Translated, it gives CASSYHGGTEAFF.

There are many counts of this clonotype. The genes are TRBV11-2 and TRBJ2-5; 8 nucleotides match TRBD1. The V and J ends lost 5 bases and 2 bases, in that order; junction bases with no gene match: 7. Germline values: CDR1 SGHAT, CDR2 FQNNGV. The CDR3 totals 15 residues. The CDR3 reads CASSQKGTGQETQYF. The CDR3 coding sequence is TGTGCCAGCAGCCAGAAAGGGACAGGACAAGAGACCCAGTACTTC.

This clonotype was counted ten times or more. This chain joins TRBV3-1 and TRBJ1-1; possibly TRBD1 for D (6 bases). Germline V gene data show CDR1 as LGHDT and CDR2 as YNNKEL (reference sequence). The CDR3 covers 15 residues. Trimming stripped 1 base from V and 6 bases from J, with 15 bases between. The DNA of the CDR3 is TGTGCCAGCAGCCAAGGCCTGGGGGCATCAGCTGAAGCTTTCTTT. Amino acid sequence: CASSQGLGASAEAFF.

This clonotype was picked up many times. The chain combines TRBV2 with TRBJ1-1; possibly TRBD1 for D (5 bases). Germline CDR1 reads SNHLY; CDR2 reads FYNNEI. CDR3 length: 12 amino acids. The ends were cut back, 4 bases at V and 4 bases at J, with 7 bases in the middle. CDR3 amino acids: CASSVTGTEAFF. Here the CDR3 DNA reads TGTGCCAGCAGTGTTACAGGCACTGAAGCTTTCTTT. The full variable domain, completed using reference TRBV2 and TRBJ1-1, is EPEVTQTPSHQVTQMGQEVILRCVPISNHLYFYWYRQILGQKVEFLVSFYNNEISEKSEIFDDQFSVERPDGSNFTLKIRSTKLEDSAMYFCASSVTGTEAFFGQGTRLTVV.

This clonotype came up many times. This rearrangement joins TRBV6-6 to TRBJ2-7; weak D call: TRBD1 (5 bases). The CDR3 has 17 amino acids. CDR1 is MNHNY, CDR2 SVGAGI, per germline (reference sequence). The V and J ends lost 2 bases and 2 bases respectively, with 19 bases between them. The CDR3 loop is CASSYASQAPLTYEQYF. CDR3 coding DNA: TGTGCCAGCAGTTACGCCTCACAGGCGCCCCTAACCTACGAGCAGTACTTC.

There are many counts of this clonotype. CDR3: CASSSGTSGNNEQFF. CDR3 nucleotides: TGTGCCAGCAGTTCCGGGACTAGCGGTAACAATGAGCAGTTCTTC. The chain joins TRBV27 to TRBJ2-1; 11 positions agree with TRBD2. Germline V CDR1 and CDR2: MNHEY, SMNVEV (reference sequence). Trimming cost V 4 bases and J 5 bases; bases outside gene matches: 4. The CDR3 runs 15 residues.

This clonotype was counted between two and nine times. The chain couples TRBV5-5 to TRBJ2-3; D gene ambiguous. This CDR3 comprises 14 residues. Trimming shortened V by 3 bases and J by 0 bases, and 8 bases separated the two germline ends. CDR1 is SGHKS, CDR2 YYEKEE, per germline (reference sequence). The CDR3, as DNA: TGTGCCAGCAGCTCCTTCACGAGCACAGATACGCAGTATTTT. Its translation: CASSSFTSTDTQYF.

This clonotype was seen more than once but under ten times. The J gene is TRBJ2-1, the V gene TRBV14, with a tentative D call TRBD1 (6 bases). Germline V gives CDR1 SGHDN, CDR2 FVKESK. This CDR3 spans 15 amino acids. Trimming removed 3 bases from V and 4 bases from J, with 13 bases in between. Written as DNA, the CDR3 is TGTGCCAGCAGCCATAAGACAGGAGCGTACAATGAGCAGTTCTTC. Amino acids: CASSHKTGAYNEQFF. Filled out from reference TRBV14 and TRBJ2-1, the complete variable domain reads EAGVTQFPSHSVIEKGQTVTLRCDPISGHDNLYWYRRVMGKEIKFLLHFVKESKQDESGMPNNRFLAERTGGTYSTLKVQPAELEDSGVYFCASSHKTGAYNEQFFGPGTRLTVL.

This clonotype has a count of ten or more. V gene TRBV6-1 combines with J gene TRBJ1-1, with 10 positions matching TRBD1. V trimming: 4 bases; J trimming: 7 bases; junction bases outside the gene matches: 12. Germline CDR1 and CDR2: MNHNS and SASEGT. The CDR3 is 16 amino acids. CDR3 region: CASSVRDRGLYGEAFF. DNA for the CDR3: TGTGCCAGCAGTGTAAGAGACAGGGGGCTCTATGGTGAAGCTTTCTTT.

This clonotype was counted between two and nine times. The rearrangement uses TRBV29-1 and TRBJ2-2; D might be TRBD1 (5 bases). Germline CDR1 reads SQVTM; CDR2 reads ANQGSEA. The CDR3 has 13 amino acids. V lost 3 bases and J lost 2, with 7 bases in between. The CDR3 loop is CSVDGANTGELFF. DNA of the CDR3: TGCAGCGTTGATGGGGCCAACACCGGGGAGCTGTTTTTT.

The chain uses TRBV28 and TRBJ2-2; a possible D gene is TRBD2 (5 bases). Germline CDR1 MDHEN, CDR2 SYDVKM. Trimming took off 1 base at V and 4 bases at J, with 13 bases between the two ends. The CDR3 totals 16 residues. CDR3 in DNA: TGTGCCAGCAGTTTATTGGGAGACGTGGGCACCGGGGAGCTGTTTTTT. Protein sequence: CASSLLGDVGTGELFF.

A few counts support this clonotype. This sequence may be a read error, since a much larger clone differs from it by one base. The CDR3 does not end in the conserved phenylalanine or tryptophan, so this is likely a read error. V is TRBV11-2 and J is TRBJ2-1; 7 bases fit TRBD1. The V segment lost 5 bases and the J segment 2 bases; nucleotides outside the gene matches: 6. Per germline, CDR1 SGHAT and CDR2 FQNNGV. CDR3 length: 15 amino acids. In nucleotides, the CDR3 is TGTGCCAGCAGCCCCCGACAGGGTCCCTACAATGAGCAGTTCCTC. It is translated as CASSPRQGPYNEQFL.

This clonotype was found many times. This chain uses TRBV20-1 with TRBJ2-1; 11 positions match TRBD2. CDR3 size: 16 residues. Germline V CDR1 and CDR2: DFQATT, SNEGSKA (reference sequence). V dropped 3 bases and J dropped 2; count of bases not matched to a gene: 6. CDR3 DNA: TGCAGTGCTAGCGCCTTAGCGGGAGGGACCTACAATGAGCAGTTCTTC. The encoded protein is CSASALAGGTYNEQFF.

This clonotype turned up a few times. This chain uses TRBV12-3 or TRBV12-4 with TRBJ1-1, with D possibly matching TRBD1 (5 bases). Trimming pared 1 base from V and 4 bases from J, leaving 10 bases between. This CDR3 is built from 14 residues. In nucleotides, the CDR3 is TGTGCCAGCAGTTTAGGTTGGGGGGGCACTGAAGCTTTCTTT. This sequence encodes CASSLGWGGTEAFF.

This clonotype has a count of ten or more. V and J are TRBV7-2 and TRBJ1-2, with a possible D match to TRBD1 (6 bases). Trimming removed 2 bases from V and 10 bases from J, with 14 bases in between. The length of the CDR3 is 13 residues. CDR1 SGHTA and CDR2 FQGNSA come from the germline V gene. CDR3 loop: CASSLPTGFVYTF. The CDR3 DNA is TGTGCCAGCAGCTTACCTACAGGGTTCGTCTACACCTTC. The entire variable domain, with the rest obtained from reference TRBV7-2 and TRBJ1-2, is as follows: GAGVSQSPSNKVTEKGKDVELRCDPISGHTALYWYRQSLGQGLEFLIYFQGNSAPDKSGLPSDRFSAERTGGSVSTLTIQRTQQEDSAVYLCASSLPTGFVYTFGSGTRLTVV.

This clonotype came up many times. This rearrangement joins TRBV6-2 or TRBV6-3 to TRBJ2-1, with 11 bases matching TRBD2. Losses at the gene ends were 5 bases for V and 7 bases for J; bases not matched to a gene: 13. Germline CDR1 and CDR2: MNHEY and SVGEGT. The CDR3 has 17 residues. The CDR3 DNA reads as TGTGCCAGCAGTCATCTGCCACTAGCGGGAGTGGGGAATGAGCAGTTCTTC. It translates to CASSHLPLAGVGNEQFF.

This clonotype showed up many times. V is TRBV4-2 and J is TRBJ2-7, with D hard to call. The CDR3 sequence is 15 residues long. Germline V gene lookup returns CDR1 LGHNA and CDR2 YNFKEQ. V dropped 1 base and J dropped 3 bases, with 13 bases sitting between them. As DNA, the CDR3 is TGTGCCAGCAGCCAAGGCACTGACTCCATCTACGAGCAGTACTTC. Protein sequence: CASSQGTDSIYEQYF.

V gene TRBV6-1 combines with J gene TRBJ1-2, with D uncertain. The CDR3 has 14 residues. Germline CDR1 is MNHNS and CDR2 is SASEGT. Trimming pared 4 bases from V and 0 bases from J, leaving 9 bases between. The DNA for the CDR3 is TGTGCCAGCAGTGTGGGAGGGACTAACTATGGCTACACCTTC. Residues: CASSVGGTNYGYTF.

This clonotype was seen repeatedly, ten times or more. The chain carries TRBV5-1 and TRBJ2-7; 12 nucleotides align to TRBD1. The CDR3 loop spans 16 amino acids. The V segment lost 0 bases and the J segment 2 bases; nucleotides outside the gene matches: 3. Germline V gives CDR1 SGHRS, CDR2 YFSETQ. This CDR3 is CASSLGGTGGTYEQYF. CDR3 DNA sequence: TGCGCCAGCAGCTTGGGCGGGACAGGGGGCACCTACGAGCAGTACTTC.

This clonotype was detected many times. The chain links TRBV12-3 or TRBV12-4 to TRBJ2-7, with 7 bases matching TRBD2. The CDR3 length is 16 residues. Trimming removed 3 bases from V and 2 bases from J; junction bases left unmatched: 10. For the CDR3, the DNA is TGTGCCAGCAGTTTCTCCCACGGGGAGGGAACCTACGAGCAGTACTTC. It yields the protein CASSFSHGEGTYEQYF.

In this sample, this clonotype turned up many times. The rearrangement links TRBV12-3 or TRBV12-4 to TRBJ2-7; the D gene is possibly TRBD2 (6 bases). This CDR3 comprises 13 residues. Trimming took off 6 bases at V and 2 bases at J, with 11 bases between the two ends. The CDR3 bases are TGTGCCAGCAGGAGGGACTTCGCCTACGAGCAGTACTTC. Encoded protein: CASRRDFAYEQYF.

This clonotype was counted many times. The chain uses TRBV6-1 and TRBJ1-2, with D possibly matching TRBD1 (5 bases). Germline assignment: CDR1 MNHNS and CDR2 SASEGT. This CDR3 is built from 12 residues. Between the trimmed V and J ends, which lost 6 bases and 4 bases, there was a span of 9 bases. CDR3 bases: TGTGCCAGCAGAGGGGTAGGCTATGGCTACACCTTC. Protein product: CASRGVGYGYTF.

The chain recombines TRBV7-2 with TRBJ2-7; 7 nucleotides align to TRBD2. V was pared by 5 bases and J by 2 bases, with 9 bases of the junction left unmatched. CDR3 length: 15 residues. Looked up from germline, CDR1 is SGHTA and CDR2 is FQGNSA. The CDR3 region is CASSPRAGAPYEQYF. CDR3 DNA: TGTGCCAGCAGCCCCCGGGCGGGAGCGCCCTACGAGCAGTACTTC.